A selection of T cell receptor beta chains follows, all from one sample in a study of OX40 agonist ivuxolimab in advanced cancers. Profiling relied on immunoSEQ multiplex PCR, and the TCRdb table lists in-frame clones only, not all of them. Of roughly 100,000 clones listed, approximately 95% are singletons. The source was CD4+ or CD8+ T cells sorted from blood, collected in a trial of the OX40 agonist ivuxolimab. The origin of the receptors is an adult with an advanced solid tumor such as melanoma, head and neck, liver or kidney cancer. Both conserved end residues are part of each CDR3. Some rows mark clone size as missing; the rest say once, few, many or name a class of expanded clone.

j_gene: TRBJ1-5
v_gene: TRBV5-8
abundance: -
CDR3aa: CASSFIDIYNQPQHF

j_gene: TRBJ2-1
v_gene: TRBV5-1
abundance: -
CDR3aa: CASSLGQGALLEQFF

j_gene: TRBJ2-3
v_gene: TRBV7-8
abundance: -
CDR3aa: CASSLDPSTDTQYF

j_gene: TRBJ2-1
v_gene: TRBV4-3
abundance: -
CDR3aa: CASSQGSGGPIYNEQFF

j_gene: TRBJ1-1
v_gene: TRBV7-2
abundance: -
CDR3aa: CASSSAGEGNTEAFF

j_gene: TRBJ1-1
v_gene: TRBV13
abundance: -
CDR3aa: CASSLGGPQAFF

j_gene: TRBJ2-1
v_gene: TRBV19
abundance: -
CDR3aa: CASNMVLAGAAEQFF

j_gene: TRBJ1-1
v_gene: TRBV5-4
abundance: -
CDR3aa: CASSSGGTEAFF

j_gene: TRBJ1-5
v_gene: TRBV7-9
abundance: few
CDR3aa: CASGSGQGGQPQHF

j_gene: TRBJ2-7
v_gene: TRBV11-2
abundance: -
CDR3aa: CASSFGQRYEQYF

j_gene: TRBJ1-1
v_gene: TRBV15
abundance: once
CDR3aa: CATSRVGQGWTEAFF

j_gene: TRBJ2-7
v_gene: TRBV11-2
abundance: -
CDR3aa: CASSLSPTGGEQYF

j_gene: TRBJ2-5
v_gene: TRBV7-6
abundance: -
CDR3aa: CASSHPPWQGGQETQYF

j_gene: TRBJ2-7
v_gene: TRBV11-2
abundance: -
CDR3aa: CASSTSNYEQYF

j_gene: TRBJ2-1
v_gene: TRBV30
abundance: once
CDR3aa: CAWSVIGGGNEQFF

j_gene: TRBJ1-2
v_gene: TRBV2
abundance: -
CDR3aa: CASSPLYTKLDYGYTF

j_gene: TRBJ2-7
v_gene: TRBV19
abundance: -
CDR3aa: CASIGRSSYEQYF

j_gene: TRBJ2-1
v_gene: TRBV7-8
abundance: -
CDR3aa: CASSLVPRSDEQFF

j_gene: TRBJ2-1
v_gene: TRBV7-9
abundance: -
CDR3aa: CASSLSRLAKNNEQFF

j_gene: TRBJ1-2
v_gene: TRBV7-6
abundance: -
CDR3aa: CASSSTGGDGYTF

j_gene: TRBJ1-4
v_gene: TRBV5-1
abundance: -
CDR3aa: CASSQGWEINEKLFF

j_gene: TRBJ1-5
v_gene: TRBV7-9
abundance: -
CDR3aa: CASSSGGGNQPQHF